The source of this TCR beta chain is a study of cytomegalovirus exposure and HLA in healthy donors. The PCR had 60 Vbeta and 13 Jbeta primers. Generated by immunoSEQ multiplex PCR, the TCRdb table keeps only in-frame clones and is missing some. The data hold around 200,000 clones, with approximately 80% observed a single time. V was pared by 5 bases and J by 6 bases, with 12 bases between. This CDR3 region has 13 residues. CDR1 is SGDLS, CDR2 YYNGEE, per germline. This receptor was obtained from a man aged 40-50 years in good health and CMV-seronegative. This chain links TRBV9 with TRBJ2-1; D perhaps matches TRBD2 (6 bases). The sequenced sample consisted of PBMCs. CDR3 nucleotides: TGTGCCAGCAGGGAAATCGGGAGCAATGAGCAGTTCTTC. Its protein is CASREIGSNEQFF.